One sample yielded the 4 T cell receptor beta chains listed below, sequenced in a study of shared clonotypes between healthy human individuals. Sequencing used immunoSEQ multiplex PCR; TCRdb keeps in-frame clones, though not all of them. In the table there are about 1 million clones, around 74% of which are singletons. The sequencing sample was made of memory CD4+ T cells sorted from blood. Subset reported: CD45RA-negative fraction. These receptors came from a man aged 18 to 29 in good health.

Here the CDR3 reads CASSETQGAGELFF. CDR3 bases: TGTGCCAGCAGTGAAACACAGGGGGCCGGGGAGCTGTTTTTT. The chain uses TRBV6-1 and TRBJ2-2; 8 nucleotides align to TRBD1. Germline V CDR1 and CDR2: MNHNS, SASEGT. V shed 2 bases and J 6 bases; nucleotides not matched to a gene: 2. This CDR3 contains 14 residues.

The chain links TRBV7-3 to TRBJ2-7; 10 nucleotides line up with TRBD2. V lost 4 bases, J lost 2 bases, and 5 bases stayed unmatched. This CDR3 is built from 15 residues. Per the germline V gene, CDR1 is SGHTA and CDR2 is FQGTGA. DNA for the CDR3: TGTGCCAGCAGCTCCCAAGCGGGGGGGACCTACGAGCAGTACTTC. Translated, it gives CASSSQAGGTYEQYF.

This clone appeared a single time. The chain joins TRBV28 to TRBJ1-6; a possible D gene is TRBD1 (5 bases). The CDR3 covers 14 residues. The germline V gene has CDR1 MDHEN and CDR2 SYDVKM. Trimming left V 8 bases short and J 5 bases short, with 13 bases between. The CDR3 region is CASWGRINNSPLHF. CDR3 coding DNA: TGTGCCAGCTGGGGCAGAATCAATAATTCACCCCTCCACTTT.

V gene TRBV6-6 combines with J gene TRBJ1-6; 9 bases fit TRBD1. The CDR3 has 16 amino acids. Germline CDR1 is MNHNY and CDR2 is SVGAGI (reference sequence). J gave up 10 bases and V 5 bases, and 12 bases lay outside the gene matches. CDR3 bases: TGTGCCAGCAGTAGCAATTCACAGGGGGCTGGGTCACCCCTCCACTTT. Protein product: CASSSNSQGAGSPLHF.